The T cell receptor beta chain described here comes from a study of human versus mouse CDR3 diversity and MHC coevolution (dated by TCRdb to 2015 to 2018). Turning to the overall study: The immunoSEQ assay was reported to detect one in 200,000 T cells and to minimize amplification bias from multiplex PCR. Three healthy volunteer blood donors were included in the human cohort, with one aged 30 to 40, one aged 40 to 49 and one aged 60 to 69 at collection. Across the mouse and human samples, each sample yielded between 0.6 x 10^7 and 1.6 x 10^7 valid reads. Repertoires of human naive CD4 T cells were used as a reference for TCR selection on multiple MHC II alleles and were compared against human-TCR-locus transgenic mice carrying single MHC II. The full study reports these points: Because human T cells were selected on roughly 6 MHC II alleles, repertoire diversity in humans and mice was not considered directly comparable. Among all compared groups, two of the three human donors had the lowest clonal inequality scores. On average, humans had more CDR3 deletions and insertions than mice, indicating greater exonuclease and TdT activity. The largest TCR beta repertoire according to iCHAO1 estimates belonged to humans, at approximately 1.6 million clonotypes, a result attributed likely to selection by multiple MHC II molecules.

The QIAGEN blood and tissue kit was used to extract genomic DNA from sorted cells, and the DNA was quantified on a NanoDrop 1000. Deep sequencing and quantification of TCR alpha and beta chains were performed on the immunoSEQ platform by multiplex PCR of genomic DNA. Per the original workflow: IMGT gene and region definitions were used for annotation of the TCR sequences. As a stand-in for the preselection repertoire, out-of-frame rearrangements were used and set against in-frame clonotypes. To estimate repertoire size, the study used the iCHAO1 estimator that comes with the immunoSEQ platform. Clonal inequality was measured with a Gini index on in-frame amino acid clonotypes, based on the Lorenz curve. Shared clonotypes were counted with the intersect function of the R package tcR, and similarity was scored with the Jaccard index. V, J and V-J usage frequencies went into a principal component analysis run with the R prcomp function, with no normalization applied. As stored in TCRdb, this immuneACCESS dataset retains in-frame rearrangements with V and J assigned. A fraction of the clones does not appear; measured against another copy, unresolved V genes explain less than half of the discrepancy, and the remainder lacks a known reason. Clone size and V and J calls were adopted from that table, with D and trimming inferred from the DNA. In this sample the table shows fewer than 100,000 clones, around 93% of which occur a single time. The top ten hold about 1.5% of the sample.

Reading the germline V gene gives CDR1 WSHSY and CDR2 SAAADI. Reading from cysteine to phenylalanine, the CDR3 counts 14 amino acids. The retained sequence is limited to the CDR3, 42 bases, with the frame set at the first base. For this chain, trimming is 6 bases at the V end and 0 bases at the J end, and the number of junction bases without a gene match is 3. Fluorescence-activated cell sorting was used to isolate naive CD4 T cells, defined as CD45RO-negative and CD62L-positive, from PBMCs. Each donor gave around 50 ml of fresh peripheral blood, from which PBMCs were isolated by Ficoll density centrifugation. Sorting was performed on a FACSAria III instrument, with purity above 85% for all samples. Comments on this clone: The clone's antigen remains unknown. No much larger clonotype is one base removed from it; base qualities were not supplied.

The receptor was derived from a person between 25 and 70 years old in good health. Sequencing was done on a sample of naive CD4+ T cells from blood. The meaning of the sample's cell subset or site label: CD45RO-negative CD62L-positive naive CD4 T cells. The rearrangement joined TRBV10-2 to TRBJ2-7; 9 bases in the junction line up with TRBD1. In nucleotides, the sequence is TGCGCCAGCAGGGGGACAGGGAGCTCCTACGAGCAGTACTTC. Translated, it gives CASRGTGSSYEQYF.